The 8 T cell receptor beta chains in this list originate from one sample, sequenced in a study of CD8+CD57+ T cells in acquired aplastic anemia. The TCR beta profiling, which covered VDJ combination and CDR3 sequence, was carried out using genomic DNA as the template. TCRdb reanalysed the reads using MiXCR and keeps one entry per CDR3 protein. Of 110,000 or so distinct CDR3 sequences in the sample, around 49% were seen once. The specimen sequenced was sorted CD4+, CD8+, or CD8+CD57+ T cells (not recorded which) from PBMCs. These receptors originate from a human donor in good health, serving as a control.

In this sample, this clonotype turned up many times. V is TRBV20-1 and J is TRBJ2-2; no firm D call. The V end was cut by 0 bases, the J end by 3 bases, with 5 bases between. The CDR3 spans 13 residues. Germline-derived CDR1 and CDR2 are DFQATT and SNEGSKA (reference sequence). CDR3 loop: CSAREGYTGELFF. The CDR3, as DNA: TGCAGTGCTAGAGAAGGGTACACCGGGGAGCTGTTTTTT.

The V and J genes are TRBV19 and TRBJ2-3; 7 nucleotides agree with TRBD1. There are 14 residues in the CDR3. The V gene's germline CDR1 is LNHDA and CDR2 SQIVND (reference sequence). V shed 5 bases, J shed 7 bases, and the junction held 9 bases outside the gene matches. DNA for the CDR3: TGTGCCAGTAGTCAATGGGCGACAGGGTATACGCAGTATTTT. It specifies CASSQWATGYTQYF.

The chain combines TRBV12-5 with TRBJ2-7; D not resolved. Matching the DNA end better, TRBJ2-1 makes the J call doubtful. The germline V gene encodes CDR1 LGHNT and CDR2 FRNRAP. This CDR3 contains 13 residues. The CDR3 coding sequence is TGTGCTAGTGGTTTGGCCCTATACAATGAGCAGTTCTTC. Amino acid sequence: CASGLALYNEQFF.

The chain recombines TRBV25-1 with TRBJ2-7; D is possibly TRBD1 or TRBD2 (7 bases each). This CDR3 region has 16 residues. V was clipped by 4 bases and J by 3 bases, with 19 bases between them. Looked up from germline, CDR1 is MGHDK and CDR2 is SYGVNS. The CDR3 DNA is TGTGCCAGCAGTGGGGGGGGCAGGGGGGGAAACTACGAGCAGTACTTC. Protein: CASSGGGRGGNYEQYF.

This chain links TRBV2 with TRBJ1-2, with D perhaps matching TRBD1 (5 bases). This CDR3 has 13 residues. Germline lookup yields CDR1 SNHLY and CDR2 FYNNEI. Deletions cut 3 bases from V and 4 bases from J, with 9 bases between. In DNA, the CDR3 is TGTGCCAGCAGTGAGACAGCTACCTATGGCTACACCTTC. It specifies CASSETATYGYTF.

This clonotype appeared many times. This chain joins TRBV7-2 and TRBJ1-1, with D maybe TRBD1 (5 bases). The CDR3 extends over 17 amino acids. V lost 1 base, J lost 4 bases, and 19 bases lay in between. Germline-derived CDR1 and CDR2 are SGHTA and FQGNSA. CDR3 sequence reads: CASSLVLVAGRATEAFF. CDR3 bases: TGTGCCAGCAGCTTAGTTTTGGTTGCAGGGCGGGCCACTGAAGCTTTCTTT.

This clonotype was detected many times. The chain uses TRBV4-2 and TRBJ2-1, with a possible D match to TRBD2 (5 bases). This CDR3 is built from 16 residues. Trimming took off 2 bases at V and 0 bases at J, with 11 bases between the two ends. Germline V gene lookup returns CDR1 LGHNA and CDR2 YNFKEQ. In DNA, the CDR3 is TGTGCCAGCAGCCAATCGACTACGAGCTCCTACAATGAGCAGTTCTTC. As protein: CASSQSTTSSYNEQFF.

The table lists this clonotype with many counts. This may arise from a read error, as a much more abundant clone is one base away. J is TRBJ1-2 and V is TRBV25-1; D not resolved. This CDR3 region has 13 residues. Per the germline V gene, CDR1 is MGHDK and CDR2 is SYGVNS. CDR3 nucleotides: TGTGCCAGCGGTGACGGAATGTTGGATGGCTACACCTTC. As protein: CASGDGMLDGYTF.